Listed here is a single TCR beta chain. All patients relapsed after autologous stem cell transplantation, and brentuximab vedotin exposure varied. Complete response, partial response or progressive disease were the best responses. The sample belongs to a study of PD-1 blockade in classical Hodgkin lymphoma. This CDR3 is built from 15 residues. The V gene end was trimmed by 6 bases and the J gene end by 2 bases; junction bases not matched to a gene: 9. Germline V gives CDR1 MNHNS, CDR2 SASEGT. Only in-frame clones appear in the TCRdb table, and some are missing; sequencing was by immunoSEQ multiplex PCR. The sample includes 120,000 to 150,000 clones, approximately 72% of them seen just once.

The TCR originated in a human donor with classical Hodgkin lymphoma. The sample in question was peripheral blood mononuclear cells (PBMCs), obtained before the second cycle of nivolumab. This rearrangement joins TRBV6-1 to TRBJ2-7, with 8 bases that match TRBD1. The CDR3 protein is CASSRQGPRAYEQYF. DNA for the CDR3: TGTGCCAGCAGCAGACAGGGGCCGAGGGCCTACGAGCAGTACTTC.